This is a list of T cell receptor beta chains from one sample in a study of PD-1 blockade in classical Hodgkin lymphoma. Method: immunoSEQ multiplex PCR; TCRdb's copy keeps in-frame clones and lacks some. Of thousands of clones in the sample, around 84% were seen once. The source material was peripheral blood mononuclear cells (PBMCs), sampled before the second cycle of nivolumab. The receptors were gathered from a human donor with classical Hodgkin lymphoma. CDR3s include the opening cysteine and the closing phenylalanine or tryptophan. D genes are given only for firm matches. Clone size, where shown, is once, few, many, or a class for clones that have expanded.

J gene: TRBJ2-5
V gene: TRBV7-2
clone size: -
D gene: -
CDR3 protein: CASSPWVRAKETQYF
CDR3 DNA: TGTGCCAGCAGCCCGTGGGTCAGGGCGAAAGAGACCCAGTACTTC

J gene: TRBJ2-1
V gene: TRBV29-1
clone size: -
D gene: -
CDR3 protein: CSGQKVHNEQFF
CDR3 DNA: TGCAGCGGACAGAAGGTTCACAATGAGCAGTTCTTC

J gene: TRBJ1-3
V gene: TRBV4-1
clone size: -
D gene: -
CDR3 protein: CASSQVVRALSGNTIYF
CDR3 DNA: TGCGCCAGCAGCCAAGTAGTCAGGGCCCTCTCTGGAAACACCATATATTTT

J gene: TRBJ2-5
V gene: TRBV19
clone size: -
D gene: -
CDR3 protein: CASYSVRTQETQYF
CDR3 DNA: TGTGCCAGTTACTCGGTCAGGACGCAAGAGACCCAGTACTTC

J gene: TRBJ1-1
V gene: TRBV2
clone size: few
D gene: -
CDR3 protein: CASRPPGGQRKAFF
CDR3 DNA: TGTGCCAGCAGGCCCCCCGGGGGCCAACGAAAAGCTTTCTTT

J gene: TRBJ1-1
V gene: TRBV9
clone size: -
D gene: -
CDR3 protein: CASSVAGLNTEAFF
CDR3 DNA: TGTGCCAGCAGCGTTGCGGGACTGAACACTGAAGCTTTCTTT

J gene: TRBJ2-5
V gene: TRBV5-1
clone size: -
D gene: -
CDR3 protein: CASSLAGTSQETQYF
CDR3 DNA: TGCGCCAGCAGCTTGGCCGGGACTTCCCAAGAGACCCAGTACTTC

J gene: TRBJ2-3
V gene: TRBV9
clone size: -
D gene: -
CDR3 protein: CASSGGAFNTDTQYF
CDR3 DNA: TGTGCCAGCAGCGGGGGTGCGTTTAACACAGATACGCAGTATTTT

J gene: TRBJ1-3
V gene: TRBV2
clone size: -
D gene: -
CDR3 protein: CASSDFRWRNTIYF
CDR3 DNA: TGTGCCAGCAGTGATTTCCGGTGGAGGAACACCATATATTTT

J gene: TRBJ2-5
V gene: TRBV9
clone size: -
D gene: -
CDR3 protein: CASSVAPGGGKAGMGETQYF
CDR3 DNA: TGTGCCAGCAGCGTAGCGCCAGGGGGCGGAAAAGCGGGGATGGGGGAGACCCAGTACTTC

J gene: TRBJ2-6
V gene: TRBV5-1
clone size: -
D gene: -
CDR3 protein: CASTLLVGMGGANVLTF
CDR3 DNA: TGCGCCAGCACCCTTCTCGTAGGGATGGGTGGGGCCAACGTCCTGACTTTC

J gene: TRBJ1-4
V gene: TRBV7-2
clone size: -
D gene: -
CDR3 protein: CASSLVGGGEKLFF
CDR3 DNA: TGTGCCAGCAGCTTAGTCGGGGGGGGTGAAAAACTGTTTTTT

J gene: TRBJ1-1
V gene: TRBV5-1
clone size: -
D gene: -
CDR3 protein: CASSLLGQSYTEAFF
CDR3 DNA: TGCGCCAGCAGCTTGTTAGGACAGTCGTACACTGAAGCTTTCTTT

J gene: TRBJ2-2
V gene: TRBV10-3
clone size: -
D gene: TRBD2
CDR3 protein: CAIRRLAGDTGELFF
CDR3 DNA: TGTGCCATCAGGCGACTAGCGGGGGACACCGGGGAGCTGTTTTTT

J gene: TRBJ2-2
V gene: TRBV10-3
clone size: -
D gene: -
CDR3 protein: CAISVRGGGTGELFF
CDR3 DNA: TGTGCCATCAGTGTCAGGGGAGGGGGAACCGGGGAGCTGTTTTTT

J gene: TRBJ1-6
V gene: TRBV9
clone size: once
D gene: -
CDR3 protein: CASSVGAHRINSPLHF
CDR3 DNA: TGTGCCAGCAGCGTAGGTGCCCATAGAATTAATTCACCCCTCCACTTT

J gene: TRBJ1-6
V gene: TRBV6-1
clone size: few
D gene: -
CDR3 protein: CASSARQADNSPLHF
CDR3 DNA: TGTGCCAGCAGTGCAAGACAGGCAGATAATTCACCCCTCCACTTT

J gene: TRBJ2-5
V gene: TRBV5-5
clone size: -
D gene: -
CDR3 protein: CASSLGGLPLAAQYF
CDR3 DNA: TGTGCCAGCAGCTTGGGCGGACTACCTCTCGCGGCCCAGTACTTC

J gene: TRBJ2-2
V gene: TRBV6-1
clone size: few
D gene: -
CDR3 protein: CASSAYRVGELFF
CDR3 DNA: TGTGCCAGCAGTGCATACAGGGTCGGGGAGCTGTTTTTT

J gene: TRBJ2-3
V gene: TRBV18
clone size: -
D gene: -
CDR3 protein: CASSAPHTDTQYF
CDR3 DNA: TGTGCCAGCTCCGCTCCCCACACAGATACGCAGTATTTT

J gene: TRBJ2-3
V gene: TRBV11-1
clone size: -
D gene: TRBD2
CDR3 protein: CASSPGLAGGLGTDTQYF
CDR3 DNA: TGTGCCAGCAGCCCGGGACTAGCGGGGGGCCTGGGTACAGATACGCAGTATTTT

J gene: TRBJ1-6
V gene: TRBV27
clone size: -
D gene: -
CDR3 protein: CASSLAGERSPLHF
CDR3 DNA: TGTGCCAGCAGTTTAGCAGGGGAGAGATCACCCCTCCACTTT

J gene: TRBJ1-2
V gene: TRBV6-6
clone size: -
D gene: -
CDR3 protein: CASGQRENYGYTF
CDR3 DNA: TGTGCCAGCGGACAAAGGGAAAACTATGGCTACACCTTC

J gene: TRBJ2-6
V gene: TRBV10-3
clone size: -
D gene: TRBD1
CDR3 protein: CAISGRGQGISGANVLTF
CDR3 DNA: TGTGCCATCAGTGGAAGGGGACAGGGGATCTCTGGGGCCAACGTCCTGACTTTC

J gene: TRBJ2-3
V gene: TRBV5-6
clone size: -
D gene: -
CDR3 protein: CASSLRGSTDTQYF
CDR3 DNA: TGTGCCAGCAGCTTGAGGGGGAGCACAGATACGCAGTATTTT

J gene: TRBJ1-2
V gene: TRBV29-1
clone size: -
D gene: -
CDR3 protein: CSVSLMSGYTF
CDR3 DNA: TGCAGCGTCAGTCTCATGAGCGGCTACACCTTC

J gene: TRBJ1-4
V gene: TRBV19
clone size: -
D gene: -
CDR3 protein: CASSIQGPNEKLFF
CDR3 DNA: TGTGCCAGTAGTATACAGGGACCTAATGAAAAACTGTTTTTT

J gene: TRBJ2-5
V gene: TRBV19
clone size: once
D gene: -
CDR3 protein: CASSKTVFQETQYF
CDR3 DNA: TGTGCCAGTAGTAAAACAGTGTTCCAAGAGACCCAGTACTTC

J gene: TRBJ1-6
V gene: TRBV5-4
clone size: -
D gene: TRBD1
CDR3 protein: CASSYGQGAYSPLHF
CDR3 DNA: TGTGCCAGCAGCTACGGACAGGGGGCTTATTCACCCCTCCACTTT

J gene: TRBJ1-5
V gene: TRBV7-3
clone size: -
D gene: TRBD1
CDR3 protein: CASSLKSPQGSNQPQHF
CDR3 DNA: TGTGCCAGCAGCTTAAAGTCCCCACAGGGGAGCAATCAGCCCCAGCATTTT

J gene: TRBJ2-1
V gene: TRBV10-3
clone size: -
D gene: TRBD2
CDR3 protein: CAIRTQTSGSFEQFF
CDR3 DNA: TGTGCCATCAGGACTCAGACTAGCGGGAGTTTTGAGCAGTTCTTC

J gene: TRBJ1-6
V gene: TRBV6-1
clone size: -
D gene: -
CDR3 protein: CASSELWAAINSPLHF
CDR3 DNA: TGTGCCAGCAGTGAACTGTGGGCAGCGATTAATTCACCCCTCCACTTT

J gene: TRBJ2-1
V gene: TRBV5-6
clone size: -
D gene: TRBD1
CDR3 protein: CASSFWDSGYEQFF
CDR3 DNA: TGTGCCAGCAGCTTTTGGGACAGCGGCTATGAGCAGTTCTTC

J gene: TRBJ1-2
V gene: TRBV9
clone size: few
D gene: TRBD1
CDR3 protein: CASSASTRLTGQRYGYTF
CDR3 DNA: TGTGCCAGCAGCGCCTCAACCAGGTTAACGGGACAGCGCTATGGCTACACCTTC

J gene: TRBJ1-2
V gene: TRBV5-4
clone size: -
D gene: -
CDR3 protein: CASTVGGYGYTF
CDR3 DNA: TGTGCCAGCACGGTAGGGGGATATGGCTACACCTTC

J gene: TRBJ1-3
V gene: TRBV11-2
clone size: once
D gene: -
CDR3 protein: CASSFGPSVGNTIYF
CDR3 DNA: TGTGCCAGCAGCTTTGGGCCGTCGGTTGGAAACACCATATATTTT

J gene: TRBJ1-5
V gene: TRBV30
clone size: -
D gene: TRBD1
CDR3 protein: CAWRMGTGRNQPQHF
CDR3 DNA: TGTGCCTGGAGGATGGGGACAGGGCGCAATCAGCCCCAGCATTTT

J gene: TRBJ2-5
V gene: TRBV5-6
clone size: few
D gene: TRBD2
CDR3 protein: CASTTSGGSGDGTQYF
CDR3 DNA: TGTGCCAGCACGACTAGCGGGGGGTCCGGAGACGGGACCCAGTACTTC

J gene: TRBJ1-1
V gene: TRBV11-3
clone size: -
D gene: -
CDR3 protein: CASSRQNTEAFF
CDR3 DNA: TGTGCCAGCAGCCGACAGAACACTGAAGCTTTCTTT

J gene: TRBJ1-6
V gene: TRBV19
clone size: -
D gene: -
CDR3 protein: CASSEIYNSPLHF
CDR3 DNA: TGTGCCAGTTCCGAGATCTATAATTCACCCCTCCACTTT

J gene: TRBJ2-1
V gene: TRBV7-6
clone size: -
D gene: TRBD1
CDR3 protein: CASSSRDSSYNEQFF
CDR3 DNA: TGTGCCAGCAGCTCCAGGGACAGTTCCTACAATGAGCAGTTCTTC

J gene: TRBJ1-1
V gene: TRBV4-1
clone size: -
D gene: -
CDR3 protein: CASSHPLAGGQAFF
CDR3 DNA: TGCGCCAGCAGCCACCCCCTGGCGGGGGGACAAGCTTTCTTT

J gene: TRBJ2-1
V gene: TRBV5-5
clone size: -
D gene: -
CDR3 protein: CASKNRASSYNEQFF
CDR3 DNA: TGTGCCAGCAAGAACCGGGCCTCCTCCTACAATGAGCAGTTCTTC

J gene: TRBJ1-5
V gene: TRBV19
clone size: once
D gene: -
CDR3 protein: CASSRRSTGLSNQPQHF
CDR3 DNA: TGTGCCAGTAGTCGACGGAGCACAGGCCTTAGCAATCAGCCCCAGCATTTT

J gene: TRBJ1-6
V gene: TRBV7-2
clone size: -
D gene: -
CDR3 protein: CASSWGAGANSPLHF
CDR3 DNA: TGTGCCAGCAGCTGGGGGGCAGGGGCGAATTCACCCCTCCACTTT

J gene: TRBJ2-3
V gene: TRBV9
clone size: -
D gene: -
CDR3 protein: CASSFSGGGTDTQYF
CDR3 DNA: TGTGCCAGCAGTTTTTCAGGGGGGGGCACAGATACGCAGTATTTT

J gene: TRBJ1-5
V gene: TRBV19
clone size: -
D gene: -
CDR3 protein: CASSFRTRRNQPQHF
CDR3 DNA: TGTGCCAGTAGTTTTCGGACGCGCCGCAATCAGCCCCAGCATTTT

J gene: TRBJ1-1
V gene: TRBV18
clone size: -
D gene: TRBD1
CDR3 protein: CASSPNPQGRTFF
CDR3 DNA: TGTGCCAGCTCCCCGAACCCACAGGGGCGAACTTTCTTT

J gene: TRBJ1-2
V gene: TRBV9
clone size: once
D gene: TRBD1
CDR3 protein: CASSPTTGAGGIGYTF
CDR3 DNA: TGTGCCAGCAGCCCCACGACGGGGGCAGGGGGGATTGGCTACACCTTC

J gene: TRBJ1-4
V gene: TRBV12-5
clone size: once
D gene: -
CDR3 protein: CASGLDDRRGTNEKLFF
CDR3 DNA: TGTGCTAGTGGTTTGGACGACAGAAGGGGAACTAATGAAAAACTGTTTTTT

J gene: TRBJ1-5
V gene: TRBV29-1
clone size: -
D gene: TRBD1
CDR3 protein: CSVAGQGGNQPQHF
CDR3 DNA: TGCAGCGTTGCGGGACAGGGTGGCAATCAGCCCCAGCATTTT

J gene: TRBJ1-1
V gene: TRBV7-2
clone size: -
D gene: -
CDR3 protein: CASSLMGATGAEAFF
CDR3 DNA: TGTGCCAGCAGCTTAATGGGGGCTACGGGCGCTGAAGCTTTCTTT

J gene: TRBJ2-6
V gene: TRBV12-1
clone size: once
D gene: -
CDR3 protein: CASSLPDVQSRANVLTF
CDR3 DNA: TGTGCCAGCAGCCTCCCAGATGTACAAAGTCGGGCCAACGTCCTGACTTTC

J gene: TRBJ1-4
V gene: TRBV6-1
clone size: -
D gene: TRBD1
CDR3 protein: CASSEGQGAWEKLFF
CDR3 DNA: TGTGCCAGCAGTGAGGGACAGGGGGCATGGGAAAAACTGTTTTTT

J gene: TRBJ1-2
V gene: TRBV28
clone size: -
D gene: TRBD1
CDR3 protein: CASSFTGAISYYGYTF
CDR3 DNA: TGTGCCAGCAGTTTTACAGGGGCGATCTCTTATTATGGCTACACCTTC

J gene: TRBJ1-6
V gene: TRBV6-6
clone size: once
D gene: -
CDR3 protein: CASSYWGETYNSPLHF
CDR3 DNA: TGTGCCAGCAGTTACTGGGGAGAGACCTATAATTCACCCCTCCACTTT

J gene: TRBJ2-3
V gene: TRBV6-6
clone size: -
D gene: TRBD2
CDR3 protein: CASSTGLAADTQYF
CDR3 DNA: TGTGCCAGCAGTACGGGACTAGCTGCAGATACGCAGTATTTT

J gene: TRBJ1-4
V gene: TRBV30
clone size: -
D gene: TRBD1
CDR3 protein: CAWRRNVGQGALKEKLFF
CDR3 DNA: TGTGCCTGGAGAAGGAATGTTGGACAGGGGGCATTGAAGGAAAAACTGTTTTTT

J gene: TRBJ1-4
V gene: TRBV6-5
clone size: -
D gene: -
CDR3 protein: CASSGLGEVEKLFF
CDR3 DNA: TGTGCCAGCAGTGGGCTGGGGGAAGTAGAAAAACTGTTTTTT